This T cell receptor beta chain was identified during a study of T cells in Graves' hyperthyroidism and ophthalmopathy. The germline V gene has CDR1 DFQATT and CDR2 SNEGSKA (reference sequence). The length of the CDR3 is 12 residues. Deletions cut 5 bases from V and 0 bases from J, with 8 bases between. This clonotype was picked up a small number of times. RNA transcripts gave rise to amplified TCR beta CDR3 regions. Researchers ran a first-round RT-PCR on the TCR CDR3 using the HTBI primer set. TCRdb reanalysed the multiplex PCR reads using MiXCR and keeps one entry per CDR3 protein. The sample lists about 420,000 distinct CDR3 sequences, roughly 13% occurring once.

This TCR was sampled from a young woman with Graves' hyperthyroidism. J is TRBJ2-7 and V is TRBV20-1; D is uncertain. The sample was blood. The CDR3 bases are TGCAGTGCTGGCATAGGCTCCTACGAGCAGTACTTC. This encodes CSAGIGSYEQYF.